The 3 T cell receptor beta chains reported below all come from one sample, sequenced in a study of human T cells and chemical hapten exposure. TCRdb reanalysed the RACE reads using MiXCR and keeps one entry per CDR3 protein. Of a few hundred thousand distinct CDR3 sequences listed, around 6% were seen once; the top ten hold over 5.5%. Specified time point: patch test 2, 6 weeks after DPC sensitization. Stated treatment: therapeutic diphenylcyclopropenone sensitization with weekly scalp DPC. The material sequenced was whole blood, taken in connection with sensitization to the hapten diphenylcyclopropenone (DPC). Receptor source: a woman aged 18-29 years with alopecia areata. Some clones in this sample may be carry-over from other donors' samples.

This chain connects TRBV12-3 or TRBV12-4 to TRBJ2-2; D is uncertain. V was cut by 6 bases and J by 1 base, with 18 bases left in between. This CDR3 comprises 17 residues. The CDR3 DNA reads as TGTGCCAGCAGCCCCGCGGCGGAACAGTTGAACACCGGGGAGCTGTTTTTT. Residues: CASSPAAEQLNTGELFF.

This clonotype appeared many times. The rearrangement links TRBV15 to TRBJ1-1, with D possibly matching TRBD1 (5 bases). The CDR3 totals 15 residues. From germline, CDR1 is LNHNV and CDR2 YYDKDF (reference sequence). The V end lost 9 bases, the J end lost 0 bases, and 17 bases lay between the germline ends. DNA of the CDR3: TGTGCCACTCAAGGCGGGACGGGTATGAACACTGAAGCTTTCTTT. As protein: CATQGGTGMNTEAFF.

This clonotype was picked up many times. This chain uses TRBV20-1 with TRBJ2-3; D possibly corresponds to TRBD2 (7 bases). The germline gives CDR1 DFQATT, CDR2 SNEGSKA (reference sequence). The CDR3 totals 14 residues. V was pared by 6 bases and J by 0 bases, with 13 bases between. The chain's CDR3 is CSAGGHKSTDTQYF. CDR3 nucleotide sequence: TGCAGTGCCGGGGGGCACAAGAGCACAGATACGCAGTATTTT.